These T cell receptor beta chains were read from a single sample in a study of blood T cell repertoires in COVID-19. Clones were read by immunoSEQ multiplex PCR, and TCRdb kept only the in-frame ones, dropping some. The data contain approximately 180,000 clones, more than 70% of them seen just once; the ten biggest clones take up about 18%. Specimen: peripheral blood. Receptors originate from a person aged 70 to 85 with COVID-19, enrolled during active disease. CDR3s include the opening cysteine and the closing phenylalanine or tryptophan. A D gene is named only where the DNA matches it firmly. Size values are once, few and many counts, or a class for expanded clones, and some rows have none.

V gene,clone size,D gene,J gene,CDR3 DNA,CDR3 protein
TRBV7-2,-,-,TRBJ1-3,TGTGCCAGCAGCTTAGCAGAATCCGTACTAAACACCATATATTTT,CASSLAESVLNTIYF
TRBV19,-,TRBD2,TRBJ2-7,TGTGCCAGTAGTAACTACCCGGGGGAGGGTGGCGAGCAGTACTTC,CASSNYPGEGGEQYF
TRBV30,-,-,TRBJ1-1,TGTGCCTGGCTTGGTGCGGGCCTCGTCTCGTCGTTTAACACTGAAGCTTTCTTT,CAWLGAGLVSSFNTEAFF
TRBV9,-,-,TRBJ1-3,TGTGCCAGCAGCGAAGACACTGGAAACACCATATATTTT,CASSEDTGNTIYF
TRBV7-2,-,TRBD2,TRBJ2-1,TGTGCCAGCAGCCGCGACAGGGGTAGCGGGAGGGCTTCATACAATGAGCAGTTCTTC,CASSRDRGSGRASYNEQFF
TRBV10-3,-,-,TRBJ1-4,TGTGCCATCAGCCGGCGCAGACAGGAGGAAAATGAAAAACTGTTTTTT,CAISRRRQEENEKLFF
TRBV7-9,-,-,TRBJ2-1,TGTGCCAGCAGCTCAGACTATCGCAGAAGCTCCTACAATGAGCAGTTCTTC,CASSSDYRRSSYNEQFF
TRBV28,-,TRBD2,TRBJ2-7,TGTGCCACGGTCTCTAGCGGTCCCTACGAGCAGTACTTC,CATVSSGPYEQYF
TRBV24-1,many,-,TRBJ1-5,TGTGCCACCAGTGATTTGACAGGGAACAGCAATCAGCCCCAGCATTTT,CATSDLTGNSNQPQHF
TRBV2,-,-,TRBJ1-6,TGTGCCAGCAGTCGGATCCTCGCAGGGAAAGAAATGCCCCTCCACTTT,CASSRILAGKEMPLHF
TRBV9,-,-,TRBJ2-1,TGTGCCAGCAGCGTAGGGCGCGGGGGCTTGGGGGATGAGCAGTTCTTC,CASSVGRGGLGDEQFF
TRBV4-1,-,TRBD2,TRBJ2-2,TGCGCCAGCAGCCAAGGAGGAGTGCGGGGGATTCCCGGGGAGCTGTTTTTT,CASSQGGVRGIPGELFF
TRBV9,-,TRBD1,TRBJ1-1,TGTGCCAGCAGTTTTTTGGACAGGATGAACACTGAAGCTTTCTTT,CASSFLDRMNTEAFF
TRBV10-2,once,TRBD1,TRBJ1-1,TGCGCCAGCATTTGGCAAGGGGACAGGAACACTGAAGCTTTCTTT,CASIWQGDRNTEAFF
TRBV6-2/TRBV6-3,-,-,TRBJ1-6,TGTGCCAGCAGTCCGACCGCACGGGTTTCACCCCTCCACTTT,CASSPTARVSPLHF
TRBV5-1,-,-,TRBJ1-1,TGCGCCAGCAGCTTGGCCCCGGGGAACACTGAAGCTTTCTTT,CASSLAPGNTEAFF
TRBV5-1,-,-,TRBJ1-3,TGCGCCAGCAGCATGGGCAGACTCTCTGGAAACACCATATATTTT,CASSMGRLSGNTIYF
TRBV6-2/TRBV6-3,-,TRBD2,TRBJ2-7,TGTGCCAGCAGTTACGGACTAGCGGGAAATCCGGACGAGCAGTACTTC,CASSYGLAGNPDEQYF
TRBV19,-,TRBD1,TRBJ1-2,TGTGCCAGTAGTAAGACCGGGACAGGGGACTATGGCTACACCTTC,CASSKTGTGDYGYTF
TRBV2,-,-,TRBJ1-2,TGTGCCAGCAGTGAGGAACGACAGTTAACTATTGGCTACACCTTC,CASSEERQLTIGYTF
TRBV5-4,-,TRBD1,TRBJ1-1,TGTGCCAGCAGCCCGACAGGGGCCTCGGGGAGAGCTTTCTTT,CASSPTGASGRAFF
TRBV7-9,-,-,TRBJ1-5,TGTGCCAGCAGCTTAGGACAGACAAGCAATCAGCCCCAGCATTTT,CASSLGQTSNQPQHF
TRBV6-2/TRBV6-3,-,TRBD1,TRBJ2-4,TGTGCCAGCAGCCAACAGGGGGTAGCCAAAAACATTCAGTACTTC,CASSQQGVAKNIQYF
TRBV5-4,-,-,TRBJ2-1,TGTGCCAGCAGCCCTCCAGGAGGTTCCTCCTACAATGAGCAGTTCTTC,CASSPPGGSSYNEQFF
TRBV5-1,-,-,TRBJ2-5,TGCGCCAGCAGCATGCGACTAAACCAAGAGACCCAGTACTTC,CASSMRLNQETQYF
TRBV18,once,-,TRBJ1-5,TGTGCCAGCTCAACCCCGCCAGGGTTCAACCAGCCCCAGCATTTT,CASSTPPGFNQPQHF
TRBV6-2/TRBV6-3,-,-,TRBJ1-2,TGTGCCAGCAGTTTGGAACAGAACTATGGCTACACCTTC,CASSLEQNYGYTF